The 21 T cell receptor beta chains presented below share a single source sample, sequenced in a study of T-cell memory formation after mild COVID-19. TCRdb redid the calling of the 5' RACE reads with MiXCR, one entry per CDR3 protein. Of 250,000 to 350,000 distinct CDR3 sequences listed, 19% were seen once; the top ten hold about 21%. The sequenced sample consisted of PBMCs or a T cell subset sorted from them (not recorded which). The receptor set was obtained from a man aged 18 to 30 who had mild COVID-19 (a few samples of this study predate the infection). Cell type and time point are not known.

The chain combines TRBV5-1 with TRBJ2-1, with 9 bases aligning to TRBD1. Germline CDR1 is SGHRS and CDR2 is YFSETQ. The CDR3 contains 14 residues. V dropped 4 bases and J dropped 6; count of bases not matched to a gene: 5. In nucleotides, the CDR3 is TGCGCCAGCAGCGGTTTGGACAGGGGCAATGAGCAGTTCTTC. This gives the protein CASSGLDRGNEQFF.

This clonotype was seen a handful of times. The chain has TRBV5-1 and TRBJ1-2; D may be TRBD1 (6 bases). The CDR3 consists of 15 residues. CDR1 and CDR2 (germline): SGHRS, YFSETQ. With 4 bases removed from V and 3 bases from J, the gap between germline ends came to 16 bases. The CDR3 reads CASSPGTPGDYGYTF. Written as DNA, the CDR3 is TGCGCCAGCAGCCCAGGGACACCCGGGGACTATGGCTACACCTTC.

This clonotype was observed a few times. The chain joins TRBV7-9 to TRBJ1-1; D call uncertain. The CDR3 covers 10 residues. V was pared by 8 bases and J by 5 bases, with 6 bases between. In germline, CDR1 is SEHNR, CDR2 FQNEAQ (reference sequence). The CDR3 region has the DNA TGTGCCAGCGGCGGGACTGAAGCTTTCTTT. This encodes CASGGTEAFF.

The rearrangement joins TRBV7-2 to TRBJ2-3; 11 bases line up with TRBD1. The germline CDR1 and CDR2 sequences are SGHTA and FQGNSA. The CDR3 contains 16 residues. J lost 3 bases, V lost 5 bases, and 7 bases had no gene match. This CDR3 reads CASSTGTGGRTDTQYF. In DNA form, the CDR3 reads TGTGCCAGCAGCACCGGGACAGGGGGGAGAACAGATACGCAGTATTTT.

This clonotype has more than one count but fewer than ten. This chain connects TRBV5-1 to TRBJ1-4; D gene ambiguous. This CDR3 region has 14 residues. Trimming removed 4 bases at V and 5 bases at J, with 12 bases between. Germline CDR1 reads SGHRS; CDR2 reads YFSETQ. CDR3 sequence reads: CASSIRTANEKLFF. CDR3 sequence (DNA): TGCGCCAGCAGCATTCGGACCGCGAATGAAAAACTGTTTTTT. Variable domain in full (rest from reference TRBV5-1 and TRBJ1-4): KAGVTQTPRYLIKTRGQQVTLSCSPISGHRSVSWYQQTPGQGLQFLFEYFSETQRNKGNFPGRFSGRQFSNSRSEMNVSTLELGDSALYLCASSIRTANEKLFFGSGTQLSVL.

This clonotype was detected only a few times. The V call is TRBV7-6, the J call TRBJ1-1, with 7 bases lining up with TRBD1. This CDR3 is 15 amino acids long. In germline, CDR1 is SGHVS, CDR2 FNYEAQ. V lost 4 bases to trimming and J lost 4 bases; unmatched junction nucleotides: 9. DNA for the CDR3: TGTGCCAGCAGCTATATTACAGGGGTTGGCACTGAAGCTTTCTTT. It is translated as CASSYITGVGTEAFF.

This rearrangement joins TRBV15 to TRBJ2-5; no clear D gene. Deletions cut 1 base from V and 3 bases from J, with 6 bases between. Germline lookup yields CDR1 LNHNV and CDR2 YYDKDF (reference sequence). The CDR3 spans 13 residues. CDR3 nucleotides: TGTGCCACCAGCAGAGTGGTCGAAGAGACCCAGTACTTC. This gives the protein CATSRVVEETQYF.

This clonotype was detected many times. The CDR3 protein is CASSLYLTGTDTQYF. Written as DNA, the CDR3 is TGTGCCAGCAGCTTGTATTTGACCGGCACAGATACGCAGTATTTT. This chain joins TRBV5-6 and TRBJ2-3; D is unclear. The CDR3 extends over 15 amino acids. Germline lookup yields CDR1 SGHDT and CDR2 YYEEEE. Trimming cost V 1 base and J 1 base, with 10 bases left between them.

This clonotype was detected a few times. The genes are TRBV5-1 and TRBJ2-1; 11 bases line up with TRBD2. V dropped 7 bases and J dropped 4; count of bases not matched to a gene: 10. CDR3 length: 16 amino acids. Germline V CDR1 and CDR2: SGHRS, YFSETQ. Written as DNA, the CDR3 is TGCGCCAGCCAGTTACTTACTAGCGGGGGATACAATGAGCAGTTCTTC. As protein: CASQLLTSGGYNEQFF. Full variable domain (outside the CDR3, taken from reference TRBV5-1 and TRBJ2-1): KAGVTQTPRYLIKTRGQQVTLSCSPISGHRSVSWYQQTPGQGLQFLFEYFSETQRNKGNFPGRFSGRQFSNSRSEMNVSTLELGDSALYLCASQLLTSGGYNEQFFGPGTRLTVL.

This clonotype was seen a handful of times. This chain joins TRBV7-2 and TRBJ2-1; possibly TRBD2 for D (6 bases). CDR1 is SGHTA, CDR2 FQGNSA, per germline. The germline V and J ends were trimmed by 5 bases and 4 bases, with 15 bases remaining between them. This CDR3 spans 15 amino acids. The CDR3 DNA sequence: TGTGCCAGCAGCCCACAACGCGGGGCGTACAATGAGCAGTTCTTC. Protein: CASSPQRGAYNEQFF.

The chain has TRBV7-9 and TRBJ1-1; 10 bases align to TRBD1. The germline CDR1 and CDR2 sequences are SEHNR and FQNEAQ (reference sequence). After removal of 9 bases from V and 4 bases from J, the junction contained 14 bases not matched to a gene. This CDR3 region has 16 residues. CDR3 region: CARRSTDRGPGTEAFF. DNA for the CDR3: TGTGCCAGAAGGAGCACAGACAGGGGGCCTGGCACTGAAGCTTTCTTT.

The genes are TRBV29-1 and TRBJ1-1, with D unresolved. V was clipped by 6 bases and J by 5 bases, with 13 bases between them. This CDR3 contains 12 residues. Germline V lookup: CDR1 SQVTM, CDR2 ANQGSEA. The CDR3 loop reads CSVDWLRTEAFF. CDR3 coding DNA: TGCAGCGTCGACTGGTTACGGACTGAAGCTTTCTTT.

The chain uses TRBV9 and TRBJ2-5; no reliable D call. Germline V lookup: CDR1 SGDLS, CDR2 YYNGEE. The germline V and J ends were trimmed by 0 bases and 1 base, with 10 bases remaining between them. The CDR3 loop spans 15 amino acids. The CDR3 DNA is TGTGCCAGCAGCGTAGCTGGGCAGACCCAAGAGACCCAGTACTTC. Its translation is CASSVAGQTQETQYF.

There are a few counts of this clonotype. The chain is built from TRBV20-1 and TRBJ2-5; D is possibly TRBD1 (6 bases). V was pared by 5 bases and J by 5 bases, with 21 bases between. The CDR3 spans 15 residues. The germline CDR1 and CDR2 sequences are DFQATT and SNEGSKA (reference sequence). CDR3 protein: CSAYPGQARGETQYF. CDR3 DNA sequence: TGCAGTGCTTATCCGGGACAAGCAAGGGGTGAGACCCAGTACTTC.

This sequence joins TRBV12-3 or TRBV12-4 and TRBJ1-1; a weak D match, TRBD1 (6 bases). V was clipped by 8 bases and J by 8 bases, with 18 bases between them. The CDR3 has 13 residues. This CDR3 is CASLPTGSAEAFF. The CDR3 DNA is TGTGCCAGCCTCCCCACAGGGTCCGCAGAAGCTTTCTTT.

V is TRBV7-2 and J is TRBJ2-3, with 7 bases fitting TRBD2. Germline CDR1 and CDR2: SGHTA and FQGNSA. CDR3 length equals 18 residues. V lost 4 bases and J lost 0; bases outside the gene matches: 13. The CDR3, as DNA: TGTGCCAGCAGCTGGCAACTAGTCGGCGGGGGAAGCACAGATACGCAGTATTTT. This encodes CASSWQLVGGGSTDTQYF.

CDR3 sequence (DNA): TGTGCCTGGTTGAGTCCGCGGGGGGGCCTGCTGGATACGCAGTATTTT. Amino acid sequence: CAWLSPRGGLLDTQYF. This chain connects TRBV30 to TRBJ2-3, with 9 bases that match TRBD2. Trimming cost V 5 bases and J 6 bases; bases outside gene matches: 15. CDR3 length: 16 amino acids. CDR1 is GTSNPN, CDR2 SVGIG, per germline (reference sequence).

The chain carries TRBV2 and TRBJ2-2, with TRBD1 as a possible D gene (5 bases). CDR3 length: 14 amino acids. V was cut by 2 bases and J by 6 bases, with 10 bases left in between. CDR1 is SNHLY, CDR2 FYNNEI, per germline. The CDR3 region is CASSEKGQAGELFF. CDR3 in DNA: TGTGCCAGCAGTGAAAAGGGGCAGGCCGGGGAGCTGTTTTTT.

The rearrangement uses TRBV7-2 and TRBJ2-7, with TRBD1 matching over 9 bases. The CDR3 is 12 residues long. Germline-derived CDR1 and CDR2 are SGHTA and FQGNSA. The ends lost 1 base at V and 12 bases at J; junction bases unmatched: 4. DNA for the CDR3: TGTGCCAGCAGCTTAGAACAGGGGGCTCTGTACGTC. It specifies CASSLEQGALYV.

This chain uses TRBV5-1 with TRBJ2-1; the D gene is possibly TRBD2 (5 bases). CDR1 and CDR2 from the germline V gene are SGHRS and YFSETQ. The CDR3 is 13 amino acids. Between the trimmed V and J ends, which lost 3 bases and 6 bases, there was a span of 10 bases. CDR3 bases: TGCGCCAGCAGCTCGACGGCGGGCAATGAGCAGTTCTTC. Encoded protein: CASSSTAGNEQFF.

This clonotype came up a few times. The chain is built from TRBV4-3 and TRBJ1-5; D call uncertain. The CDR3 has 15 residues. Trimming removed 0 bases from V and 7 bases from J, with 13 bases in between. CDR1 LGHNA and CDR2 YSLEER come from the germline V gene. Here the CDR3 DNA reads TGCGCCAGCAGCCAAGATTCGGGGTTCGGGCAGCCCCAGCATTTT. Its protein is CASSQDSGFGQPQHF.